Presented here are 10 T cell receptor beta chains from one specimen sequenced in a study of regulatory T cells in long-lasting Graves disease. Regarding time point: newly diagnosed GD, antithyroid drugs for less than 3 months. PBMC RNA was the source of the TCR library. Relying on iRepertoire HTBI primers and Arm-PCR of CDR3 regions, the team built TCR beta libraries. A single record per CDR3 protein comes from TCRdb applying MiXCR to the multiplex PCR reads. The sample records roughly 610,000 distinct CDR3 sequences, roughly 15% being singletons. These data also formed part of another study, on T cells in Graves' hyperthyroidism and ophthalmopathy.

The sequencing here drew on peripheral blood mononuclear cells (PBMCs), taken at new diagnosis, from a patient treated with antithyroid drugs. The receptors were sampled from a woman younger than 45 with Graves disease.

This clonotype was counted at least ten times. A clone one base away is much larger, so this may be a read error. The chain carries TRBV12-3 or TRBV12-4 and TRBJ1-1, with D tentatively TRBD1 (6 bases). This CDR3 is 13 amino acids long. V lost 5 bases to trimming and J lost 1 base, with 8 bases between them. CDR3 in DNA: TGTGCCAGCAGTATACAGGGGAACACTGAAGCTTTCTTT. Amino acid sequence: CASSIQGNTEAFF.

In its sample, this clonotype was seen a few times. The V and J genes are TRBV7-3 and TRBJ1-1; D perhaps matches TRBD1 (5 bases). CDR3 size: 13 residues. The germline V gene has CDR1 SGHTA and CDR2 FQGTGA. Trimming cost V 0 bases and J 7 bases, with 9 bases left between them. The CDR3 is CASSLTKRGEAFF. CDR3 in DNA: TGTGCCAGCAGCTTAACTAAGAGGGGTGAAGCTTTCTTT.

Points on this clonotype: No conserved phenylalanine or tryptophan is present at the end of the CDR3, so a read error is the likely explanation. The rearrangement links TRBV20-1 to TRBJ1-2; D might be TRBD1 (5 bases). Looked up from germline, CDR1 is DFQATT and CDR2 is SNEGSKA (reference sequence). The CDR3 runs 14 residues. The V and J ends lost 2 bases and 11 bases respectively, with 21 bases between them. The CDR3, as DNA: TGCAGTGCTAGATCCGGGGACGGTTTTATGGGGTACACCTCC. Translated, it gives CSARSGDGFMGYTS.

Details on this clonotype: This may stem from a read error, because a much larger clone lies one nucleotide away. In nucleotides, the CDR3 is TGTGCCAGCGGCCAAGGGTATACGCAGTATTTT. Residues: CASGQGYTQYF. The chain joins TRBV28 to TRBJ2-3; the D is unclear. Per the germline V gene, CDR1 is MDHEN and CDR2 is SYDVKM. This CDR3 has 11 residues. V was cut by 8 bases and J by 7 bases, with 10 bases left in between.

This clonotype was observed at least ten times. CDR3 sequence (DNA): TGTGCCACCAGCAGGGGCCGGTTTGTCAGTTCGAACACTGAAGCTTTCTTT. Translation gives CATSRGRFVSSNTEAFF. The chain combines TRBV15 with TRBJ1-1, with unresolved D. From germline, CDR1 is LNHNV and CDR2 YYDKDF (reference sequence). V lost 3 bases and J 1 base, leaving 18 bases between the germline ends. This CDR3 is built from 17 residues.

About this clonotype: A junction end diverges from the germline sequence, so it may reflect a read error. V and J are TRBV10-3 and TRBJ2-1; 10 positions match TRBD2. The CDR3 length is 14 residues. CDR1 and CDR2 (germline): ENHRY, SYGVKD. The CDR3 coding sequence is TGTGCCGTCAGAGCGGGAGGGCCGGGGAATGAGCAGTTCTTC. Protein sequence: CAVRAGGPGNEQFF.

This clonotype has a handful of counts. This chain links TRBV20-1 with TRBJ1-6, with a tentative D call TRBD1 (6 bases). Germline assignment: CDR1 DFQATT and CDR2 SNEGSKA (reference sequence). The V and J ends lost 0 bases and 10 bases respectively, with 13 bases between them. The CDR3 is made up of 14 amino acids. The DNA of the CDR3 is TGCAGTGCTAGAGACCCCAGGGGAAACTCACCCCTCCACTTT. Amino acid sequence: CSARDPRGNSPLHF.

Many counts were recorded for this clonotype. The V gene is TRBV2, the J gene TRBJ2-7, with 16 bases lining up with TRBD2. Germline assignment: CDR1 SNHLY and CDR2 FYNNEI. V trimming: 6 bases; J trimming: 12 bases; junction bases outside the gene matches: 5. CDR3 length: 13 residues. The CDR3 protein is CASSVGLAGGPYF. The CDR3, as DNA: TGTGCCAGCAGCGTGGGACTAGCGGGAGGGCCGTACTTC.

The chain couples TRBV7-8 to TRBJ2-7; 8 bases are shared with TRBD1. The CDR3 consists of 19 residues. Per germline, CDR1 SGHVS and CDR2 FQNEAQ. V was pared by 2 bases and J by 3 bases, with 18 bases of the junction left unmatched. The CDR3 loop is CASSLPRAMLGQDDYEQYF. The CDR3 DNA is TGTGCCAGCAGCTTACCCCGGGCCATGCTGGGACAGGATGACTACGAGCAGTACTTC.

This clonotype was recorded at least ten times. The genes are TRBV12-3 or TRBV12-4 and TRBJ2-6; D tentatively reads TRBD1 or TRBD2 (5 bases each). CDR3 length equals 16 residues. Trimming shortened V by 3 bases and J by 1 base, and 10 bases separated the two germline ends. The CDR3 loop is CASSLGVFSGANVLTF. In DNA, the CDR3 is TGTGCCAGCAGTTTGGGGGTCTTTTCTGGGGCCAACGTCCTGACTTTC.